This passage covers 32 T cell receptor beta chains from one sample sequenced in a study of blood T cell repertoires in COVID-19. The protocol was immunoSEQ multiplex PCR, while the TCRdb copy is restricted to in-frame clones and leaves out a portion. Among some 150,000 clones listed, 60% to 85% were seen once. Sequencing was carried out using peripheral blood. The receptors were sampled from a man older than 75 with acute or convalescent COVID-19.

The chain uses TRBV6-6 and TRBJ1-3; unclear D gene. CDR3 size: 13 residues. The V gene's germline CDR1 is MNHNY and CDR2 SVGAGI (reference sequence). V lost 6 bases and J lost 3, with 9 bases in between. The CDR3 loop is CASSDPGGNTIYF. The DNA of the CDR3 is TGTGCCAGCAGCGACCCGGGTGGAAACACCATATATTTT.

This sequence joins TRBV5-1 and TRBJ2-2; possibly TRBD1 for D (6 bases). Looked up from germline, CDR1 is SGHRS and CDR2 is YFSETQ. Trimming stripped 4 bases from V and 1 base from J, with 14 bases between. The CDR3 is 16 residues long. CDR3 residues: CASSPIPDRNTGELFF. The CDR3 DNA follows: TGCGCCAGCAGCCCTATTCCGGACAGGAACACCGGGGAGCTGTTTTTT.

The V call is TRBV30, the J call TRBJ2-7, with 10 bases matching TRBD1. CDR3 length: 14 residues. CDR1 and CDR2 from the germline V gene are GTSNPN and SVGIG (reference sequence). CDR3 residues: CACFEGQGSYEQYF. The CDR3 DNA sequence: TGTGCTTGCTTTGAGGGACAGGGGTCCTACGAGCAGTACTTC. Full variable domain (remainder filled in from reference TRBV30 and TRBJ2-7): SQTIHQWPATLVQPVGSPLSLECTVEGTSNPNLYWYRQAAGRGLQLLFYSVGIGQISSEVPQNLSASRPQDRQFILSSKKLLLSDSGFYLCACFEGQGSYEQYFGPGTRLTVT.

CDR3 loop: CASSTDTATNEKLFF. CDR3 DNA sequence: TGTGCCAGCAGCACTGACACGGCAACTAATGAAAAACTGTTTTTT. The V call is TRBV21-1, the J call TRBJ1-4; the table assigns TRBD1, which was not confirmed against the DNA. TRBV21-1 corresponds to a pseudogene. This CDR3 has 15 amino acids.

The CDR3 nucleotides read TGTGCCTGGAGTACCGACAGGGGGCCCTACGAGCAGTACTTC. Its protein is CAWSTDRGPYEQYF. The chain couples TRBV30 to TRBJ2-7; TRBD1 matches at 10 bases. CDR3 length: 14 residues. The V gene's germline CDR1 is GTSNPN and CDR2 SVGIG (reference sequence). J was trimmed by 2 bases and V by 2 bases; bases with no gene match: 3.

V and J are TRBV2 and TRBJ2-1; 10 nucleotides line up with TRBD2. Germline lookup yields CDR1 SNHLY and CDR2 FYNNEI. The trim removed 6 bases at V and 7 bases at J, leaving 9 bases unmatched. The CDR3 is made up of 15 amino acids. The CDR3 DNA is TGTGCCAGCAGGGTCCTAGCGGGGGAGATTAATGAGCAGTTCTTC. This sequence encodes CASRVLAGEINEQFF.

This chain joins TRBV19 and TRBJ1-2, with D perhaps matching TRBD1 (5 bases). Germline CDR1 LNHDA, CDR2 SQIVND (reference sequence). The CDR3 has 14 amino acids. Trimming removed 6 bases at V and 7 bases at J, with 18 bases between. The CDR3 bases are TGTGCCAGTAGGATTGCGGGGGGGAGGAGTGGCTACACCTTC. It encodes CASRIAGGRSGYTF. Variable domain in full (rest from reference TRBV19 and TRBJ1-2): DGGITQSPKYLFRKEGQNVTLSCEQNLNHDAMYWYRQDPGQGLRLIYYSQIVNDFQKGDIAEGYSVSREKKESFPLTVTSAQKNPTAFYLCASRIAGGRSGYTFGSGTRLTVV.

The chain carries TRBV18 and TRBJ1-6; 7 bases map to TRBD1. The CDR3 totals 14 residues. Germline CDR1 reads KGHSH; CDR2 reads LQKENI. The V gene end was trimmed by 4 bases and the J gene end by 9 bases; junction bases not matched to a gene: 6. CDR3 bases: TGTGCCAGCTCACGGGACAGCGACGGTTCACCCCTCCACTTT. Translated: CASSRDSDGSPLHF. The whole variable domain, filled in from reference TRBV18 and TRBJ1-6, reads NAGVMQNPRHLVRRRGQEARLRCSPMKGHSHVYWYRQLPEEGLKFMVYLQKENIIDESGMPKERFSAEFPKEGPSILRIQQVVRGDSAAYFCASSRDSDGSPLHFGNGTRLTVT.

The chain combines TRBV4-3 with TRBJ1-5, with 8 positions matching TRBD1. This CDR3 spans 14 amino acids. Germline assignment: CDR1 LGHNA and CDR2 YSLEER. After removal of 5 bases from V and 4 bases from J, the junction contained 4 bases not matched to a gene. CDR3 in DNA: TGCGCCAGCAGCGCACAGGGGGGTAATCAGCCCCAGCATTTT. This gives the protein CASSAQGGNQPQHF.

A note on this clone: Other nucleotide sequences in the sample specify the same CDR3. The chain joins TRBV19 to TRBJ2-1; 8 bases are a match to TRBD2. With 3 bases clipped from V and 9 bases from J, the junction kept 10 bases outside the gene matches. Per the germline V gene, CDR1 is LNHDA and CDR2 is SQIVND (reference sequence). The CDR3 spans 15 residues. The CDR3 loop is CASSMQSGGLREQFF. As DNA, the CDR3 is TGTGCCAGTAGTATGCAAAGCGGGGGTCTTCGTGAGCAGTTCTTC.

The chain recombines TRBV29-1 with TRBJ1-1; D may be TRBD1 (5 bases). Germline V gene sequence: CDR1 SQVTM, CDR2 ANQGSEA. The CDR3 spans 14 residues. V was trimmed by 3 bases and J by 4 bases, leaving 15 bases between them. The CDR3 sequence is CSVDPAVGATEAFF. In DNA form, the CDR3 reads TGCAGCGTTGACCCCGCGGTAGGGGCCACTGAAGCTTTCTTT.

The chain recombines TRBV18 with TRBJ1-6; perhaps TRBD1 as D (5 bases). Germline assignment: CDR1 KGHSH and CDR2 LQKENI. V was shortened by 2 bases and J by 5 bases, with 13 bases between the two germline ends. This CDR3 is built from 16 residues. Here the CDR3 DNA reads TGTGCCAGCTCACCAAGGTCCGGGGGTGATAATTCACCCCTCCACTTT. This translates into CASSPRSGGDNSPLHF.

This chain joins TRBV5-1 and TRBJ1-4; 7 bases line up with TRBD1. Germline V CDR1 and CDR2: SGHRS, YFSETQ. J was trimmed by 1 base and V by 4 bases; bases with no gene match: 4. The CDR3 runs 15 residues. CDR3 loop: CASSGRGETNEKLFF. The CDR3 nucleotides read TGCGCCAGCAGCGGCAGGGGGGAAACTAATGAAAAACTGTTTTTT.

The V call is TRBV2, the J call TRBJ1-2; D gene uncertain. This CDR3 comprises 11 residues. Trimming took off 5 bases at V and 6 bases at J, with 7 bases between the two ends. Germline V gives CDR1 SNHLY, CDR2 FYNNEI. The DNA of the CDR3 is TGTGCCAGCAGTCCAGGTGATGGCTACACCTTC. Its protein is CASSPGDGYTF.

The V and J genes are TRBV5-1 and TRBJ2-7; 11 nucleotides align to TRBD1. The CDR3 spans 15 residues. Germline CDR1 SGHRS, CDR2 YFSETQ. After removal of 3 bases from V and 1 base from J, the junction contained 3 bases not matched to a gene. The CDR3 is CASSYGQGASYEQYF. The CDR3 DNA follows: TGCGCCAGCAGCTACGGACAGGGGGCATCCTACGAGCAGTACTTC.

The V call is TRBV5-4, the J call TRBJ2-2; D gene ambiguous. CDR3 length: 16 amino acids. V was clipped by 4 bases and J by 0 bases, with 13 bases between them. Germline V CDR1 and CDR2: SGHNT, YYREEE (reference sequence). Here the CDR3 reads CASSPRLVANTGELFF. The CDR3 region has the DNA TGTGCCAGCAGCCCCCGTTTGGTAGCGAACACCGGGGAGCTGTTTTTT. The entire variable domain, with the rest obtained from reference TRBV5-4 and TRBJ2-2, is as follows: ETGVTQSPTHLIKTRGQQVTLRCSSQSGHNTVSWYQQALGQGPQFIFQYYREEENGRGNFPPRFSGLQFPNYSSELNVNALELDDSALYLCASSPRLVANTGELFFGEGSRLTVL.

The J gene is TRBJ1-5, the V gene TRBV6-5, with D tentatively TRBD1 (6 bases). Trimming left V 0 bases short and J 8 bases short, with 11 bases between. CDR1 and CDR2 (germline): MNHEY, SVGAGI. CDR3 length equals 14 residues. The CDR3 loop is CASSYSNRAEPQHF. In nucleotides, the CDR3 is TGTGCCAGCAGTTACTCGAACAGGGCGGAGCCCCAGCATTTT.

V is TRBV18 and J is TRBJ2-1; 8 nucleotides agree with TRBD2. This CDR3 region has 15 residues. Germline CDR1 KGHSH, CDR2 LQKENI. Trimming at V came to 0 bases and at J to 8 bases, leaving 6 bases not matched to a gene. CDR3 in amino acids: CASSPPTGGLDEQFF. Written as DNA, the CDR3 is TGTGCCAGCTCACCACCGACGGGGGGGCTGGATGAGCAGTTCTTC.

The table lists this clone with many counts. The V gene is TRBV13, the J gene TRBJ1-2, with D possibly matching TRBD1 (5 bases). Germline V lookup: CDR1 PRHDT, CDR2 FYEKMQ (reference sequence). The CDR3 has 13 amino acids. The ends were cut back, 3 bases at V and 8 bases at J, with 13 bases in the middle. The CDR3 nucleotides are TGTGCCAGCAGCTTTCGGGGGACTGGGGGCTACACCTTC. This gives the protein CASSFRGTGGYTF.

The rearrangement uses TRBV6-2 or TRBV6-3 and TRBJ1-2; no definite D call. CDR3 length: 14 residues. CDR1 MNHEY and CDR2 SVGEGT come from the germline V gene. The V end was cut by 4 bases, the J end by 4 bases, with 13 bases between. The CDR3 DNA sequence: TGTGCCAGCAGTTTCCACCACACAGCCTATGGCTACACCTTC. Its translation is CASSFHHTAYGYTF.

The chain employs TRBV24-1 and TRBJ2-2; 7 nucleotides line up with TRBD1. Trimming removed 5 bases from V and 1 base from J; junction bases left unmatched: 6. The CDR3 covers 16 residues. Germline CDR1 is KGHDR and CDR2 is SFDVKD. CDR3 DNA: TGTGCCACCAGTGGAGTTCAGGGGGAGAACACCGGGGAGCTGTTTTTT. As protein: CATSGVQGENTGELFF.

This clone was seen a handful of times. The V and J genes are TRBV9 and TRBJ1-1; a weak D match, TRBD1 (6 bases). Germline loops: CDR1 SGDLS, CDR2 YYNGEE. V was cut by 5 bases and J by 5 bases, with 13 bases left in between. The CDR3 spans 13 residues. The CDR3 is CASRPTGRTEAFF. As DNA, the CDR3 is TGTGCCAGCAGACCTACAGGGCGGACTGAAGCTTTCTTT.

The rearrangement links TRBV6-5 to TRBJ1-5; D unclear. V dropped 6 bases and J dropped 5 bases, with 14 bases sitting between them. The V gene's germline CDR1 is MNHEY and CDR2 SVGAGI. The CDR3 covers 14 residues. The CDR3 coding sequence is TGTGCCAGCAGCCAGGAGCGGGGAGATCAGCCCCAGCATTTT. Translated: CASSQERGDQPQHF.

The chain is built from TRBV18 and TRBJ1-4; TRBD1 is a possible D gene (5 bases). CDR3 length: 15 residues. V was cut by 3 bases and J by 7 bases, with 15 bases left in between. Germline CDR1 reads KGHSH; CDR2 reads LQKENI. The DNA for the CDR3 is TGTGCCAGCTCACCTCGCCAGGACGGGGGTGAAAAACTGTTTTTT. Its protein product is CASSPRQDGGEKLFF.

V and J are TRBV23-1 and TRBJ2-3; D is perhaps TRBD1 (6 bases). TRBV23-1 is reported as an ORF; its role is uncertain. V gave up 3 bases and J gave up 10 bases, with 11 bases separating them. The CDR3 consists of 12 residues. The DNA for the CDR3 is TGCGCCAGCAGTCATTACAGGGTCCCGCAGTATTTT. It specifies CASSHYRVPQYF.

This chain joins TRBV5-1 and TRBJ2-2, with 8 positions matching TRBD2. This CDR3 contains 15 residues. Germline V gene sequence: CDR1 SGHRS, CDR2 YFSETQ. J lost 7 bases, V lost 0 bases, and 5 bases had no gene match. The CDR3 DNA reads TGCGCCAGCAGCTTGGGACTAGCGAGTGGCGGGGAGCTGTTTTTT. Its translation is CASSLGLASGGELFF. The variable domain in full, completed from reference TRBV5-1 and TRBJ2-2, reads KAGVTQTPRYLIKTRGQQVTLSCSPISGHRSVSWYQQTPGQGLQFLFEYFSETQRNKGNFPGRFSGRQFSNSRSEMNVSTLELGDSALYLCASSLGLASGGELFFGEGSRLTVL.

This chain joins TRBV28 and TRBJ1-4; 9 bases agree with TRBD1. The CDR3 is 15 residues long. The ends lost 5 bases at V and 4 bases at J; junction bases unmatched: 5. Germline CDR1 and CDR2: MDHEN and SYDVKM. CDR3 amino acids: CASSQQGASNEKLFF. CDR3 DNA: TGTGCCAGCAGTCAACAGGGGGCGAGTAATGAAAAACTGTTTTTT.

This clone appeared a single time. The chain uses TRBV4-3 and TRBJ2-7, with TRBD1 matching over 9 bases. After removal of 0 bases from V and 3 bases from J, the junction contained 3 bases not matched to a gene. Germline V gene lookup returns CDR1 LGHNA and CDR2 YSLEER. The CDR3 consists of 15 residues. The CDR3: CASSQEQGAYYEQYF. For the CDR3, the DNA is TGCGCCAGCAGCCAAGAACAGGGGGCATACTACGAGCAGTACTTC.

The chain recombines TRBV21-1 with TRBJ1-2. TRBV21-1 has pseudogene status. This CDR3 spans 16 amino acids. The CDR3 is CASSKARGEGSYGYTF. The CDR3 DNA follows: TGTGCCAGCAGCAAAGCGCGGGGGGAAGGGTCCTATGGCTACACCTTC.

The chain links TRBV4-2 to TRBJ1-2, with 7 bases lining up with TRBD1. This CDR3 is built from 15 residues. V lost 0 bases, J lost 8 bases, and 9 bases stayed unmatched. Looked up from germline, CDR1 is LGHNA and CDR2 is YNFKEQ. CDR3: CASSQDRQGFWGYTF. CDR3 DNA: TGTGCCAGCAGCCAAGATAGACAGGGTTTTTGGGGCTACACCTTC.

The chain uses TRBV2 and TRBJ1-2; maybe TRBD1 (5 bases). The CDR3 has 13 amino acids. V was pared by 5 bases and J by 3 bases, with 10 bases between. Germline CDR1 SNHLY, CDR2 FYNNEI. CDR3 sequence: CASSTGGDYGYTF. CDR3 sequence (DNA): TGTGCCAGCAGTACGGGGGGGGACTATGGCTACACCTTC.

The rearrangement joins TRBV7-9 to TRBJ2-2, with D perhaps matching TRBD1 (6 bases). The CDR3 contains 13 residues. Per germline, CDR1 SEHNR and CDR2 FQNEAQ (reference sequence). Trimming removed 5 bases from V and 4 bases from J, with 8 bases in between. CDR3 sequence: CASSPTGTGELFF. CDR3 in DNA: TGTGCCAGCAGCCCGACAGGCACCGGGGAGCTGTTTTTT.